What follows is one T cell receptor beta chain and its context. The sample comes from a study of sequential checkpoint blockade in melanoma. Treatment defined: randomized to nivolumab then ipilimumab (arm A) or the reverse (arm B). From germline, CDR1 is SGDLS and CDR2 YYNGEE. The CDR3 has 14 residues. V lost 0 bases and J lost 7, with 13 bases in between. The repertoire was sequenced with immunoSEQ multiplex PCR; TCRdb's copy has only in-frame clones and lacks some. The data show over 8,000 clones, roughly 70% seen once. This TCR came from a human patient with melanoma. Some clones in this sample may be carry-over from other donors' samples. The gene calls are TRBV9 and TRBJ1-2; D not certain. The sequencing here drew on CD8+ T cells sorted from blood (inferred from file names), taken from a patient given nivolumab and ipilimumab in sequence. As DNA, the CDR3 is TGTGCCAGCAGCGTAGTTCACGGGTTGACTGGCTACACCTTC. This gives the protein CASSVVHGLTGYTF. Full variable domain (missing parts from reference TRBV9 and TRBJ1-2): DSGVTQTPKHLITATGQRVTLRCSPRSGDLSVYWYQQSLDQGLQFLIQYYNGEERAKGNILERFSAQQFPDLHSELNLSSLELGDSALYFCASSVVHGLTGYTFGSGTRLTVV.